This is a list of T cell receptor beta chains from one sample in a study of CD8 T cells in Susac syndrome. TCRdb passed the immunoSEQ multiplex PCR reads through MiXCR, listing each CDR3 protein once. The sample gives under 200,000 distinct CDR3 sequences, over 85% of which show up once; approximately 0.1% is in the top ten. Sequenced material: CD4+ T cells from PBMCs. All receptors come from a human donor in good health. CDR3s include the opening cysteine and the closing phenylalanine or tryptophan. A D gene is named only where the DNA matches it firmly. Clone size is not always given. Where it is, it says once, few, many or a class for expanded clones.

TRBJ1-1	TRBV6-5	-	TRBD1	TGTGCCACCACCTCTTCAGGGGGGACTGAAGCTTTCTTT	CATTSSGGTEAFF
TRBJ1-2	TRBV29-1	-	TRBD1	TGCAGCGTCGTATCACGGGACAGGGGGATGGAAGAGCCCTTC	CSVVSRDRGMEEPF
TRBJ1-1	TRBV29-1	-	-	TGCAGCGTTGAAAGGGGGTATGAAGCTTTCTTT	CSVERGYEAFF
TRBJ1-2	TRBV3-1	-	-	TGTGCCAGCAGCCAAAGGAGAAAGACAGGCGATAACTATGGCTACACCTTC	CASSQRRKTGDNYGYTF
TRBJ1-5	TRBV5-1	-	-	TGCGCCAGCAGCTTGAGCCCGACGGGGGGTAGCAATCAGCCCCAGCATTTT	CASSLSPTGGSNQPQHF
TRBJ2-1	TRBV20-1	-	-	TGCAGTGCGGCGGGACTGCTCTACAATGAGCAGTTCTTC	CSAAGLLYNEQFF
TRBJ1-1	TRBV27	-	-	TGTGCCAGCAGTTTGAACAGGGCGAACACTGAAGCTTTCTTT	CASSLNRANTEAFF
TRBJ2-3	TRBV12-3/TRBV12-4	-	-	TGTGCCAGCAGCCTGGGGACCAATATTGGGACAGATACGCAGTATTTT	CASSLGTNIGTDTQYF
TRBJ2-7	TRBV13	once	-	TGTGCCAGCAGCCGGATGGGATACGAGCAGTACTTC	CASSRMGYEQYF
TRBJ2-3	TRBV10-3	-	-	TGTGCCATCAGTGGGCTAAGGTTAGATACGCAGTATTTT	CAISGLRLDTQYF
TRBJ1-2	TRBV27	once	TRBD1	TGTGCCAGCAGCAAGGACAGGGATAGGGATGGCTACACCTTC	CASSKDRDRDGYTF
TRBJ2-3	TRBV10-3	-	-	TGTGCCATCAGTGATGGGGCCCTGGGCACAGATACGCAGTATTTT	CAISDGALGTDTQYF
TRBJ1-1	TRBV30	few	-	TGTGCCTGGAGTGTAGCGGTGAACACTGAAGCTTTCTTT	CAWSVAVNTEAFF
TRBJ2-5	TRBV29-1	-	TRBD1	TGCAGCACCGACAGGGAAGTGAGAGAGACCCAGTACTTC	CSTDREVRETQYF
TRBJ2-3	TRBV5-1	few	-	TGCGCCAGCAGCTTGGGGGGCCCCACAGATACGCAGTATTTT	CASSLGGPTDTQYF
TRBJ2-5	TRBV20-1	-	-	TGCAGTGCTAGTATTGGCCCTCGGGACCAGTACTTC	CSASIGPRDQYF
TRBJ2-7	TRBV12-3/TRBV12-4	-	-	TGTGCCAGCAGTTTATTGTCCAGTCGCCGTTCCGAGCAGTACTTC	CASSLLSSRRSEQYF
TRBJ2-1	TRBV18	-	-	TGTGCCAGCTCACCCGGGACACAGTACAATGAGCAGTTCTTC	CASSPGTQYNEQFF
TRBJ1-3	TRBV7-8	-	-	TGTGCCAGCAGCTTACGGGGGCTCTCTGGAAACACCATATATTTT	CASSLRGLSGNTIYF
TRBJ2-1	TRBV10-3	-	-	TGTGCCAGCATGGCCGGTGGTGAGGGAGGAGGCGATGAGCAGTTCTTC	CASMAGGEGGGDEQFF
TRBJ1-4	TRBV4-1	-	-	TGCGCCAGCAGCCAACTGATACGGGACATTAATGAAAAACTGTTTTTT	CASSQLIRDINEKLFF
TRBJ2-7	TRBV5-4	few	-	TGTGCCAGCAGCTTAGGACAGATCTACGAGCAGTACTTC	CASSLGQIYEQYF
TRBJ2-2	TRBV5-1	-	-	TGCGCCAGCAGCTTGGCGGACGGGAACACCGGGGAGCTGTTTTTT	CASSLADGNTGELFF
TRBJ2-7	TRBV29-1	-	TRBD2	TGCAGCGTGGTGACTAGCGGTGCCTACGAGCAGTACTTC	CSVVTSGAYEQYF
TRBJ1-1	TRBV5-1	-	-	TGCGCCAGCAGCTTTACAGCTGACACTGAAGCTTTCTTT	CASSFTADTEAFF
TRBJ2-5	TRBV24-1	-	-	TGTGCCACCAGTGATTATAATTTGGAGACCCAGTACTTC	CATSDYNLETQYF
TRBJ1-1	TRBV20-1	-	-	TGCAGTGCTAGACCCTCCCTTGGGCAGGAAAACACTGAAGCTTTCTTT	CSARPSLGQENTEAFF
TRBJ2-1	TRBV12-3/TRBV12-4	-	-	TGTGCCAGCAGTCCCCCGAGGATCTACAATGAGCAGTTCTTC	CASSPPRIYNEQFF
TRBJ1-6	TRBV10-3	-	-	TGTGCCACCGCCCGCAGCGATAATTCACCCCTCCACTTT	CATARSDNSPLHF